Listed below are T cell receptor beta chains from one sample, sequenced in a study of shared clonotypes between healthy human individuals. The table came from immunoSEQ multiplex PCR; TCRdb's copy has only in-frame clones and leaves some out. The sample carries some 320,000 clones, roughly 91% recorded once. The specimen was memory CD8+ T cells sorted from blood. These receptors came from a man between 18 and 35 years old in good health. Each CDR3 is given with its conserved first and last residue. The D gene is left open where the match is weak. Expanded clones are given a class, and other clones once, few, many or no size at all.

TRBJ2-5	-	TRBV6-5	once	TGTGCCAGCAGTTACACGGAGGAGGAGACCCAGTACTTC	CASSYTEEETQYF
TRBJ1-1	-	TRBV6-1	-	TGTGCCAGCAGTTACACTGAAGCTTTCTTT	CASSYTEAFF
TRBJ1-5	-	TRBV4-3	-	TGCGCCAGCAGCCAAGATCTTGTGGGACAAGGGGGGAATCAGCCCCAGCATTTT	CASSQDLVGQGGNQPQHF
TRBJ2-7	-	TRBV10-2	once	TGCGCCAGCAGTGAGATCCCCTACGAGCAGTACTTC	CASSEIPYEQYF
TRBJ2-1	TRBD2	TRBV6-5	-	TGTGCCAGCAATGCGGGAGTGAGGAATGAGCAGTTCTTC	CASNAGVRNEQFF
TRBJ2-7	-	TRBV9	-	TGTGCCAGCAGCGGTGGGTCCTCCTACGAGCAGTACTTC	CASSGGSSYEQYF
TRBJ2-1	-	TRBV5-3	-	TGTGCCAGAAGCCCCGAATTCTTC	CARSPEFF
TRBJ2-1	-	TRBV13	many	TGTGCCAGCAGTCCTCCAGCTGTAACTCACAATGAGCAGTTCTTC	CASSPPAVTHNEQFF
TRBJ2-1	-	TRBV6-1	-	TGTGCCAGCAGTGAAGCGCAGGGATTGAACAATGAGCAGTTCTTC	CASSEAQGLNNEQFF
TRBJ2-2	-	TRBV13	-	TGTGCCAGCAGACATAAGGGAGGAGCGGCCGGGGAGCTGTTTTTT	CASRHKGGAAGELFF
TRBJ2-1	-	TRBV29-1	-	TGCAGCGTTGAGGGGATGAATAGCGACCCGAGCTCCTACAATGAGCAGTTCTTC	CSVEGMNSDPSSYNEQFF